The 28 T cell receptor beta chains listed next were all sequenced from one sample in a study of blood T cell repertoires in COVID-19. Sequencing was performed with immunoSEQ multiplex PCR; in TCRdb, only in-frame clones are kept and a portion is missing. This sample has 220,000 or so clones, with approximately 78% found just once. Sequencing was carried out using peripheral blood. These receptors were collected from a woman aged 80 or over with COVID-19, enrolled during active disease.

The rearrangement joins TRBV28 to TRBJ1-6; D call uncertain. With 7 bases removed from V and 6 bases from J, the gap between germline ends came to 16 bases. The CDR3 loop spans 15 amino acids. Germline V gives CDR1 MDHEN, CDR2 SYDVKM. In nucleotides, the CDR3 is TGTGCCAGCATTTCCAGCGGGGTGCGTAATTCACCCCTCCACTTT. It specifies CASISSGVRNSPLHF.

The chain is built from TRBV6-5 and TRBJ1-1; no clear D. Germline V lookup: CDR1 MNHEY, CDR2 SVGAGI. The CDR3 is 13 residues long. V dropped 7 bases and J dropped 1 base, with 10 bases sitting between them. For the CDR3, the DNA is TGTGCCAGCACCTGGCGAGGGAACACTGAAGCTTTCTTT. Translated: CASTWRGNTEAFF.

In its sample, this clone was seen once. V and J are TRBV7-2 and TRBJ2-1; 11 bases agree with TRBD2. The CDR3 extends over 14 amino acids. V was pared by 3 bases and J by 8 bases, with 3 bases of the junction left unmatched. CDR1 SGHTA and CDR2 FQGNSA come from the germline V gene. CDR3 loop: CASSFTSGSDEQFF. The CDR3 DNA sequence: TGTGCCAGCAGCTTTACTAGCGGGAGCGATGAGCAGTTCTTC.

This sequence joins TRBV9 and TRBJ1-1; D is uncertain. CDR3 length equals 14 residues. Germline V gene data show CDR1 as SGDLS and CDR2 as YYNGEE. V shed 1 base and J shed 6 bases, with 13 bases lying between them. The CDR3 reads CASSVRELAAEAFF. The DNA for the CDR3 is TGTGCCAGCAGCGTACGGGAATTAGCGGCTGAAGCTTTCTTT.

This clone was found a few times. The J gene is TRBJ1-2, the V gene TRBV29-1; D is ambiguous. Germline lookup yields CDR1 SQVTM and CDR2 ANQGSEA. The CDR3 runs 12 residues. With 5 bases removed from V and 2 bases from J, the gap between germline ends came to 9 bases. The CDR3 region is CSVPGMNYGYTF. CDR3 DNA: TGCAGCGTTCCCGGGATGAACTATGGCTACACCTTC.

The chain couples TRBV5-1 to TRBJ1-2; D uncertain. Germline V gene data show CDR1 as SGHRS and CDR2 as YFSETQ. V was cut by 0 bases and J by 7 bases, with 10 bases left in between. The CDR3 is made up of 13 amino acids. The CDR3 here is CASSLAAGRGYTF. CDR3 coding DNA: TGCGCCAGCAGCTTGGCGGCGGGTCGTGGCTACACCTTC.

The rearrangement uses TRBV3-1 (or the pseudogene TRBV3-2) and TRBJ1-1; perhaps TRBD1 as D (5 bases). CDR3 size: 14 residues. The V gene lost 1 base and the J gene lost 0 bases, with 6 bases spanning the gap. Per the germline V gene, CDR1 is LGHDT and CDR2 is YNNKEL (reference sequence). CDR3 nucleotide sequence: TGTGCCAGCAGCCAAGGGGGCATGAACACTGAAGCTTTCTTT. Translating it yields CASSQGGMNTEAFF.

The chain recombines TRBV4-3 with TRBJ1-2; no reliable D call. The CDR3 totals 14 residues. Germline V gene data show CDR1 as LGHNA and CDR2 as YSLEER. Trimming took off 6 bases at V and 5 bases at J, with 16 bases between the two ends. CDR3 sequence reads: CASSTDYPAYGYTF. In DNA form, the CDR3 reads TGCGCCAGCAGTACCGATTACCCTGCGTATGGCTACACCTTC.

The chain joins TRBV12-3 or TRBV12-4 to TRBJ2-3, with D unclear. This CDR3 region has 11 residues. The V gene lost 5 bases and the J gene lost 6 bases, with 6 bases spanning the gap. The CDR3 DNA reads as TGTGCCAGCAGTCTATGGGATACGCAGTATTTT. This encodes CASSLWDTQYF.

The chain is built from TRBV5-1 and TRBJ2-7, with TRBD2 matching 7 bases. V was clipped by 5 bases and J by 0 bases; unmatched bases: 5. Germline lookup yields CDR1 SGHRS and CDR2 YFSETQ. The CDR3 runs to 14 residues. The CDR3 is CASSRREGSYEQYF. The CDR3 DNA reads TGCGCCAGCAGTCGGAGGGAGGGCTCCTACGAGCAGTACTTC.

The rearrangement joins TRBV13 to TRBJ1-1; D is unclear. The V end was cut by 10 bases, the J end by 8 bases, with 17 bases between. This CDR3 has 12 amino acids. Germline V gene data show CDR1 as PRHDT and CDR2 as FYEKMQ (reference sequence). CDR3 region: CATAVGGREAFF. CDR3 in DNA: TGTGCCACAGCCGTGGGAGGGAGAGAAGCTTTCTTT.

V usage is TRBV5-1 and J usage is TRBJ2-7; 8 bases fit TRBD1. CDR1 is SGHRS, CDR2 YFSETQ, per germline. The CDR3 has 15 residues. Trimming cost V 1 base and J 7 bases; bases outside gene matches: 10. Here the CDR3 DNA reads TGCGCCAGCAGCTTGTTCCAGCAGGGGGCGGGTGAGCAGTACTTC. It codes for CASSLFQQGAGEQYF.

J is TRBJ1-2 and V is TRBV19; weak D call: TRBD1 (6 bases). This CDR3 spans 12 amino acids. Trimming pared 4 bases from V and 8 bases from J, leaving 11 bases between. Germline values: CDR1 LNHDA, CDR2 SQIVND (reference sequence). The DNA for the CDR3 is TGTGCCAGTAGTAACCCAGGGGAAGGCTACACCTTC. Translating it yields CASSNPGEGYTF.

The rearrangement uses TRBV3-1 (or the pseudogene TRBV3-2) and TRBJ1-4, with 7 bases aligning to TRBD1. The CDR3 is 15 residues long. V lost 1 base and J lost 8; bases outside the gene matches: 7. Germline lookup yields CDR1 LGHDT and CDR2 YNNKEL (reference sequence). CDR3 sequence: CASSQATGSTEKLFF. For the CDR3, the DNA is TGTGCCAGCAGCCAAGCGACAGGGTCTACAGAAAAACTGTTTTTT.

This clone was seen just once. This sequence joins TRBV19 and TRBJ2-5, with a weak D call TRBD1 (5 bases). The V and J ends lost 6 bases and 3 bases respectively, with 8 bases between them. This CDR3 has 12 residues. Germline V gene sequence: CDR1 LNHDA, CDR2 SQIVND (reference sequence). CDR3 region: CASRSREETQYF. CDR3 sequence (DNA): TGTGCCAGTAGAAGCAGGGAAGAGACCCAGTACTTC.

V is TRBV6-5 and J is TRBJ1-4; D possibly corresponds to TRBD1 (5 bases). This CDR3 has 15 amino acids. Trimming left V 6 bases short and J 7 bases short, with 18 bases between. CDR1 MNHEY and CDR2 SVGAGI come from the germline V gene. CDR3 bases: TGTGCCAGCAGCTCCTTTGGAGGGACGGCTGAAAAACTGTTTTTT. Amino acids: CASSSFGGTAEKLFF.

This clone was recorded a few times. The chain is built from TRBV3-1 (or the pseudogene TRBV3-2) and TRBJ1-2, with a possible D match to TRBD1 (5 bases). The germline V and J ends were trimmed by 5 bases and 4 bases, with 17 bases remaining between them. The V gene's germline CDR1 is LGHDT and CDR2 YNNKEL (reference sequence). The CDR3 covers 15 residues. The CDR3 sequence is CASSLRGREGYGYTF. CDR3 nucleotides: TGTGCCAGCAGCTTAAGGGGTAGGGAAGGCTATGGCTACACCTTC.

This clone has only one observation. V and J are TRBV27 and TRBJ1-5; D is unresolved. Germline V gene sequence: CDR1 MNHEY, CDR2 SMNVEV (reference sequence). There are 16 residues in the CDR3. Trimming removed 4 bases from V and 1 base from J, with 14 bases in between. The CDR3, as DNA: TGTGCCAGCAGTTCCACTAGGGTAGGGAGCAATCAGCCCCAGCATTTT. Protein: CASSSTRVGSNQPQHF.

V is TRBV5-1 and J is TRBJ2-5, with 7 positions matching TRBD1. Per germline, CDR1 SGHRS and CDR2 YFSETQ. The ends lost 2 bases at V and 5 bases at J; junction bases unmatched: 6. CDR3 length: 14 amino acids. CDR3 bases: TGCGCCAGCAGCTTTGGACAGGCGATGGAGACCCAGTACTTC. Its protein is CASSFGQAMETQYF.

J is TRBJ2-7 and V is TRBV7-9; the match to TRBD1 covers 9 bases. CDR3 length: 16 amino acids. V lost 4 bases, J lost 2 bases, and 9 bases stayed unmatched. Per the germline V gene, CDR1 is SEHNR and CDR2 is FQNEAQ (reference sequence). The CDR3 DNA is TGTGCCAGCAGCTCCCGCCGGGACAGGGCGGCCTACGAGCAGTACTTC. It translates to CASSSRRDRAAYEQYF.

The chain is built from TRBV5-1 and TRBJ2-1, with a weak D call TRBD2 (5 bases). Trimming cost V 0 bases and J 9 bases, with 19 bases left between them. Germline V gene lookup returns CDR1 SGHRS and CDR2 YFSETQ. CDR3 length equals 16 residues. This CDR3 is CASSLGGSSQYFEQFF. The CDR3 DNA reads as TGCGCCAGCAGCTTGGGAGGGTCGTCACAGTACTTTGAGCAGTTCTTC.

This chain connects TRBV2 to TRBJ1-1; possible D gene TRBD1, 5 bases. The CDR3 extends over 14 amino acids. Trimming cost V 6 bases and J 0 bases, with 11 bases left between them. CDR1 SNHLY and CDR2 FYNNEI come from the germline V gene. Written as DNA, the CDR3 is TGTGCCAGCAGCGTTGGGGCCATGAACACTGAAGCTTTCTTT. Translation: CASSVGAMNTEAFF. Complete variable domain (other parts from reference TRBV2 and TRBJ1-1): EPEVTQTPSHQVTQMGQEVILRCVPISNHLYFYWYRQILGQKVEFLVSFYNNEISEKSEIFDDQFSVERPDGSNFTLKIRSTKLEDSAMYFCASSVGAMNTEAFFGQGTRLTVV.

The CDR3, as DNA: TGTGCCACCAGTGGCCTTCCAGGGGAAGAAGGGGCAAACATTCAGTACTTC. Its protein is CATSGLPGEEGANIQYF. J is TRBJ2-4 and V is TRBV24-1; TRBD1 might be the D (6 bases). V was shortened by 5 bases and J by 6 bases, with 22 bases between the two germline ends. CDR1 is KGHDR, CDR2 SFDVKD, per germline. The CDR3 has 17 residues.

The chain is built from TRBV5-1 and TRBJ1-6, with D hard to call. V shed 0 bases and J shed 6 bases, with 10 bases lying between them. The germline V gene has CDR1 SGHRS and CDR2 YFSETQ. The length of the CDR3 is 15 residues. DNA for the CDR3: TGCGCCAGCAGCTTGGGACAAATTTTTAATTCACCCCTCCACTTT. Amino acid sequence: CASSLGQIFNSPLHF.

V is TRBV7-2 and J is TRBJ2-5; D is ambiguous. The germline V gene encodes CDR1 SGHTA and CDR2 FQGNSA. The V and J ends lost 1 base and 5 bases respectively, with 11 bases between them. The CDR3 is 14 residues long. CDR3: CASSLGVYLETQYF. The CDR3 bases are TGTGCCAGCAGCTTAGGTGTGTACTTGGAGACCCAGTACTTC.

The J gene is TRBJ2-2, the V gene TRBV6-5, with D perhaps matching TRBD1 (6 bases). The CDR3 length is 16 residues. V shed 2 bases and J shed 1 base, with 11 bases lying between them. CDR1 and CDR2 (germline): MNHEY, SVGAGI. CDR3 amino acids: CASSYQQGWNTGELFF. DNA for the CDR3: TGTGCCAGCAGTTACCAGCAGGGGTGGAACACCGGGGAGCTGTTTTTT.

The rearrangement links TRBV4-3 to TRBJ2-2, with no clear D. V shed 0 bases and J shed 8 bases, with 10 bases lying between them. Per germline, CDR1 LGHNA and CDR2 YSLEER. CDR3 length: 14 amino acids. The CDR3 sequence: CASSQDRSWGELFF. The CDR3 DNA sequence: TGCGCCAGCAGCCAAGATAGAAGCTGGGGGGAGCTGTTTTTT.

This sequence joins TRBV11-2 and TRBJ2-3; tentatively, D is TRBD1 (6 bases). This CDR3 comprises 14 residues. CDR1 is SGHAT, CDR2 FQNNGV, per germline. Between the trimmed V and J ends, which lost 4 bases and 1 base, there was a span of 9 bases. CDR3: CASSSSGGTDTQYF. CDR3 bases: TGTGCCAGCAGCTCCTCAGGGGGCACAGATACGCAGTATTTT. The full variable domain, rest sourced from reference TRBV11-2 and TRBJ2-3, is EAGVAQSPRYKIIEKRQSVAFWCNPISGHATLYWYQQILGQGPKLLIQFQNNGVVDDSQLPKDRFSAERLKGVDSTLKIQPAKLEDSAVYLCASSSSGGTDTQYFGPGTRLTVL.